Below are 21 T cell receptor beta chains sequenced from a single sample in a study of blood T cells in healthy people across ages. Together with a sample-barcoded 5' primer, a J-beta primer mix was included in a second PCR lasting about 6 to 11 cycles. Each CDR3 protein is one row after TCRdb ran MiXCR on the 5' RACE reads. The table has about 770,000 distinct CDR3 sequences, about 42% seen once. The sample was blood. All receptors derive from a man in his 60s in good health.

This clonotype was seen a few times. The chain couples TRBV29-1 to TRBJ2-2; D is unclear. Germline lookup yields CDR1 SQVTM and CDR2 ANQGSEA. There are 16 residues in the CDR3. Trimming removed 4 bases from V and 1 base from J, with 16 bases in between. The CDR3 DNA is TGCAGCGTTGTGAGACCTAGTTCCCTGAACACCGGGGAGCTGTTTTTT. This encodes CSVVRPSSLNTGELFF.

The chain couples TRBV29-1 to TRBJ2-4; D might be TRBD1 (6 bases). CDR3 size: 13 residues. V shed 7 bases and J shed 8 bases, with 18 bases lying between them. Germline CDR1 SQVTM, CDR2 ANQGSEA. CDR3 loop: CSATTGRGDIQYF. DNA of the CDR3: TGCAGCGCCACAACAGGGAGAGGTGACATTCAGTACTTC. The full variable domain, rest sourced from reference TRBV29-1 and TRBJ2-4, is SAVISQKPSRDICQRGTSLTIQCQVDSQVTMMFWYRQQPGQSLTLIATANQGSEATYESGFVIDKFPISRPNLTFSTLTVSNMSPEDSSIYLCSATTGRGDIQYFGAGTRLSVL.

A few counts support this clonotype. The V gene is TRBV12-3 or TRBV12-4, the J gene TRBJ2-1; TRBD2 matches 8 bases. The CDR3 totals 15 residues. The J segment lost 8 bases and the V segment lost 4 bases, leaving 10 bases of the junction unmatched. This chain's CDR3 is CASSSGTSRGDEQFF. In DNA form, the CDR3 reads TGTGCCAGCAGTTCCGGGACTAGTAGGGGCGATGAGCAGTTCTTC.

This CDR3 is CASKLRQREASGGPAYEQYF. CDR3 nucleotide sequence: TGTGCCAGCAAACTACGCCAACGGGAAGCTAGCGGGGGACCAGCCTACGAGCAGTACTTC. The chain combines TRBV9 with TRBJ2-7; 10 bases are shared with TRBD2. V dropped 6 bases and J dropped 2; count of bases not matched to a gene: 23. CDR1 and CDR2 (germline): SGDLS, YYNGEE. The CDR3 has 20 residues.

With regard to this clonotype: A much larger clone sits a single nucleotide away, making a read error possible. As DNA, the CDR3 is TGCAGCACTCGGACAGGGAGCAACGAGCAGTACTTC. Its protein product is CSTRTGSNEQYF. The rearrangement links TRBV29-1 to TRBJ2-7; TRBD1 agrees at 8 bases. Germline values: CDR1 SQVTM, CDR2 ANQGSEA. There are 12 residues in the CDR3. V was clipped by 8 bases and J by 5 bases; unmatched bases: 8.

Ten or more counts support this clonotype. This sequence joins TRBV5-1 and TRBJ1-6, with TRBD1 matching 7 bases. The CDR3 runs to 16 residues. Germline CDR1 is SGHRS and CDR2 is YFSETQ. With 4 bases clipped from V and 9 bases from J, the junction kept 13 bases outside the gene matches. DNA of the CDR3: TGCGCCAGCAGCCTAGGACAGGCGGGGCCGAGTTCACCCCTCCACTTT. Encoded protein: CASSLGQAGPSSPLHF.

J is TRBJ2-7 and V is TRBV12-3 or TRBV12-4; D gene ambiguous. The CDR3 runs 14 residues. The germline V and J ends were trimmed by 1 base and 6 bases, with 13 bases remaining between them. The CDR3 bases are TGTGCCAGCAGTTTAGGTGGGATCCCTGCCGAGCAGTACTTC. Translating gives CASSLGGIPAEQYF.

This clonotype was picked up one time. V and J are TRBV20-1 and TRBJ2-5; D tentatively reads TRBD1 or TRBD2 (5 bases each). The V and J ends lost 4 bases and 11 bases respectively, with 20 bases between them. Germline assignment: CDR1 DFQATT and CDR2 SNEGSKA (reference sequence). CDR3 length: 13 amino acids. The CDR3 DNA reads as TGCAGTGCTACATCGACAGCCGGGGATGAGCAGTACTTC. Protein sequence: CSATSTAGDEQYF.

The chain links TRBV7-8 to TRBJ1-6; TRBD1 matches 11 bases. V lost 2 bases and J lost 6; bases outside the gene matches: 3. Germline V gene data show CDR1 as SGHVS and CDR2 as FQNEAQ. CDR3 length: 16 residues. The CDR3, as DNA: TGTGCCAGCAGCTTACGCGGGACAGGGGGTAATTCACCCCTCCACTTT. It specifies CASSLRGTGGNSPLHF.

This clonotype has just a few counts. The chain is built from TRBV6-1 and TRBJ2-5, with unresolved D. Germline assignment: CDR1 MNHNS and CDR2 SASEGT. CDR3 length: 13 amino acids. With 9 bases removed from V and 5 bases from J, the gap between germline ends came to 16 bases. The CDR3 nucleotides read TGTGCCAGTCAGACCGATTTGGGGGAGACCCAGTACTTC. The encoded protein is CASQTDLGETQYF.

The sample holds a few counts of this clonotype. The CDR3 sequence is CASSLTWSGANVLTF. As DNA, the CDR3 is TGTGCCAGCAGCTTAACGTGGAGCGGGGCCAACGTCCTGACTTTC. V gene TRBV7-2 combines with J gene TRBJ2-6; D unresolved. The germline V gene encodes CDR1 SGHTA and CDR2 FQGNSA. CDR3 length equals 15 residues. V dropped 2 bases and J dropped 4 bases, with 9 bases sitting between them.

The chain is built from TRBV3-1 and TRBJ1-5; tentative D call: TRBD1 (6 bases). The CDR3 spans 15 residues. Trimming took off 0 bases at V and 6 bases at J, with 12 bases between the two ends. Germline V gene sequence: CDR1 LGHDT, CDR2 YNNKEL (reference sequence). CDR3 sequence (DNA): TGTGCCAGCAGCCAAGAGACAGGTGCCGGTCAGCCCCAGCATTTT. Translated: CASSQETGAGQPQHF.

This clonotype was seen more than once but under ten times. The rearrangement links TRBV12-3 or TRBV12-4 to TRBJ2-5; tentatively, D is TRBD1 (6 bases). Trimming pared 6 bases from V and 2 bases from J, leaving 10 bases between. The length of the CDR3 is 13 residues. For the CDR3, the DNA is TGTGCCAGCAGATCAGGGGCTCAAGAGACCCAGTACTTC. Residues: CASRSGAQETQYF.

This rearrangement joins TRBV3-1 to TRBJ1-2; maybe TRBD1 (5 bases). V was cut by 8 bases and J by 7 bases, with 11 bases left in between. The CDR3 runs to 11 residues. Per germline, CDR1 LGHDT and CDR2 YNNKEL (reference sequence). The chain's CDR3 is CASRGGFGYTF. CDR3 in DNA: TGTGCCAGCCGCGGGGGGTTTGGCTACACCTTC.

CDR3 DNA sequence: TGTGCCAGCAAACAAGGAAGCGGTGAGCAGTTCTTC. Translating it yields CASKQGSGEQFF. The chain is built from TRBV7-9 and TRBJ2-1, with a possible D match to TRBD2 (5 bases). Trimming shortened V by 7 bases and J by 9 bases, and 13 bases separated the two germline ends. Germline V gene sequence: CDR1 SEHNR, CDR2 FQNEAQ (reference sequence). The CDR3 length is 12 residues.

The chain employs TRBV12-3 or TRBV12-4 and TRBJ2-7; D might be TRBD1 (6 bases). This CDR3 is 13 amino acids long. V was pared by 3 bases and J by 2 bases, with 8 bases between. The CDR3 region is CASSLGHAYEQYF. CDR3 coding DNA: TGTGCCAGCAGTTTGGGACATGCCTACGAGCAGTACTTC.

This sequence joins TRBV2 and TRBJ2-7, with 7 bases aligning to TRBD1. Germline lookup yields CDR1 SNHLY and CDR2 FYNNEI. V dropped 5 bases and J dropped 3; count of bases not matched to a gene: 10. The CDR3 has 15 residues. The CDR3 protein is CASSLRQGRGYEQYF. The CDR3 coding sequence is TGTGCCAGCAGTCTACGACAGGGTCGAGGCTACGAGCAGTACTTC. The full variable domain, with the rest looked up from reference TRBV2 and TRBJ2-7, is EPEVTQTPSHQVTQMGQEVILRCVPISNHLYFYWYRQILGQKVEFLVSFYNNEISEKSEIFDDQFSVERPDGSNFTLKIRSTKLEDSAMYFCASSLRQGRGYEQYFGPGTRLTVT.

The chain couples TRBV5-1 to TRBJ2-3, with D unresolved. This CDR3 has 13 residues. The germline CDR1 and CDR2 sequences are SGHRS and YFSETQ. V lost 0 bases and J lost 4, with 6 bases in between. The CDR3 protein is CASSLDGPDTQYF. The CDR3 DNA reads as TGCGCCAGCAGCTTGGACGGGCCAGATACGCAGTATTTT.

V and J are TRBV4-1 and TRBJ2-3; the D is unclear. Germline V gives CDR1 MGHRA, CDR2 YSYEKL. V was pared by 1 base and J by 0 bases, with 11 bases between. The CDR3 totals 16 residues. In nucleotides, the CDR3 is TGCGCCAGCAGCCAAGTAAACCTAGTTAGCACAGATACGCAGTATTTT. Translated, it gives CASSQVNLVSTDTQYF.

This clonotype was observed a handful of times. The V and J genes are TRBV27 and TRBJ1-5; no definite D call. Trimming removed 1 base at V and 3 bases at J, with 13 bases between. Per germline, CDR1 MNHEY and CDR2 SMNVEV (reference sequence). There are 16 residues in the CDR3. As DNA, the CDR3 is TGTGCCAGCAGTTTATTTCCCCCCCGGGACAATCAGCCCCAGCATTTT. Translation: CASSLFPPRDNQPQHF.

The V call is TRBV4-3, the J call TRBJ2-5, with TRBD1 identical over 8 bases. Germline V CDR1 and CDR2: LGHNA, YSLEER. The CDR3 is 15 residues long. V gave up 2 bases and J gave up 11 bases; unmatched junction bases: 13. DNA of the CDR3: TGCGCCAGCAGCCAAATGACAGGGGTGACCTACGGGCAGTACTTC. This translates into CASSQMTGVTYGQYF.